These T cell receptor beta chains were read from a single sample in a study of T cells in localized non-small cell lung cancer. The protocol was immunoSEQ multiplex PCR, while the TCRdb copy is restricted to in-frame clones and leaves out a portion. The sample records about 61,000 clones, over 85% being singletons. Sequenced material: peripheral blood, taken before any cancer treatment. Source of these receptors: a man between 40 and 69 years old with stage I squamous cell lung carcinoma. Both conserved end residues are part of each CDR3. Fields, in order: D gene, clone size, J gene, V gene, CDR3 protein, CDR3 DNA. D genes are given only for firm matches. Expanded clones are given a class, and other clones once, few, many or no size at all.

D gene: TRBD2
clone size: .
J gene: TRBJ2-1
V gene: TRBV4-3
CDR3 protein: CASSQKPATSGRASEQFF
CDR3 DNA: TGCGCCAGCAGCCAAAAGCCCGCCACTAGCGGGAGGGCCAGCGAGCAGTTCTTC

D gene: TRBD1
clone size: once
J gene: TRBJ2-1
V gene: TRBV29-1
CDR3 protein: CSVDGTVINEQFF
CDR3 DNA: TGCAGCGTTGACGGGACAGTTATCAATGAGCAGTTCTTC

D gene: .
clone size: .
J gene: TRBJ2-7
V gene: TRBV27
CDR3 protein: CASRPGVEQYF
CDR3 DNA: TGTGCCAGCAGGCCAGGGGTCGAGCAGTACTTC

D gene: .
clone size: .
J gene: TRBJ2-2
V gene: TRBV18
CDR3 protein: CASSPEAEAGELFF
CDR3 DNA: TGTGCCAGCTCACCTGAGGCAGAAGCCGGGGAGCTGTTTTTT

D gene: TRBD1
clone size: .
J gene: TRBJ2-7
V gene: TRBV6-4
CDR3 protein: CASSSADRGFYEQYF
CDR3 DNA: TGTGCCAGCAGTTCAGCCGACAGGGGCTTCTACGAGCAGTACTTC

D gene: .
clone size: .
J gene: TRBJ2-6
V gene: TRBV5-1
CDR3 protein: CASSLSLSGANVLTF
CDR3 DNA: TGCGCCAGCAGCTTGAGTCTATCCGGGGCCAACGTCCTGACTTTC

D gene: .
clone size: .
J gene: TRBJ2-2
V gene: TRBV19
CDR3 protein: CASSIGVTNTGELFF
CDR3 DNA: TGTGCCAGTAGTATAGGGGTAACGAACACCGGGGAGCTGTTTTTT

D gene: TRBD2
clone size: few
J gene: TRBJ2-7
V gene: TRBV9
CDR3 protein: CASSARGRELTYEQYF
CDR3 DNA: TGTGCCAGCAGCGCGAGAGGGCGGGAGTTAACCTACGAGCAGTACTTC

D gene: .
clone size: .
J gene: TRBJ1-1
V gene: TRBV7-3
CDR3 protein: CASSSGAQGTEAFF
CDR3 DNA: TGTGCCAGCAGCTCGGGGGCACAGGGCACTGAAGCTTTCTTT

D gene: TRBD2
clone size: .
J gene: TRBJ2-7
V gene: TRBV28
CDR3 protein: CASSPWTSSPSEQYF
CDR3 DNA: TGTGCCAGCAGTCCGTGGACTAGTAGTCCTTCCGAGCAGTACTTC

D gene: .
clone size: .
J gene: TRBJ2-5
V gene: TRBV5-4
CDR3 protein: CASSIGLQETQYF
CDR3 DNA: TGTGCCAGCAGCATAGGGCTTCAAGAGACCCAGTACTTC

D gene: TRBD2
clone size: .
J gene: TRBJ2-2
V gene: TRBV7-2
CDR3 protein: CASSRSGRAGGGELFF
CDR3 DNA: TGTGCCAGCAGCCGTAGCGGGAGGGCCGGAGGCGGGGAGCTGTTTTTT